This TCR beta chain comes out of a study of cytotoxic CD8 clonotypes in ibrutinib-treated CLL. Profiled with immunoSEQ multiplex PCR; TCRdb holds only in-frame clones, not every one. Among 12,000 or so clones listed, approximately 85% were seen once. The receptor was isolated from a human donor with chronic lymphocytic leukemia. This specimen was PBMCs, taken at disease progression, from a patient treated with ibrutinib.

This chain's CDR3 is CASSVGPSSVNTEAFF. In DNA form, the CDR3 reads TGTGCCAGCAGCGTAGGGCCCAGCAGTGTGAACACTGAAGCTTTCTTT. The rearrangement links TRBV9 to TRBJ1-1; D is uncertain. This CDR3 spans 16 amino acids. Trimming shortened V by 0 bases and J by 0 bases, and 12 bases separated the two germline ends. Germline V gene lookup returns CDR1 SGDLS and CDR2 YYNGEE.